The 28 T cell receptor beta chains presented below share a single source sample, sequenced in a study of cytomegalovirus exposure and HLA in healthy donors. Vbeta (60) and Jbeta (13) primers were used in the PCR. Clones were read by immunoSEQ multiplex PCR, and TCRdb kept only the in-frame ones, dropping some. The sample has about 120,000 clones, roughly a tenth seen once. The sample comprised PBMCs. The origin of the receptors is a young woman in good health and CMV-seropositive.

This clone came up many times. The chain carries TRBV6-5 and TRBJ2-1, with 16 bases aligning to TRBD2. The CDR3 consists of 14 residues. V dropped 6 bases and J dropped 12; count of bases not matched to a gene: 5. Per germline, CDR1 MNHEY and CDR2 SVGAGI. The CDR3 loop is CASRMGLAGGPQFF. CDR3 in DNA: TGTGCCAGCAGGATGGGACTAGCGGGAGGGCCGCAGTTCTTC.

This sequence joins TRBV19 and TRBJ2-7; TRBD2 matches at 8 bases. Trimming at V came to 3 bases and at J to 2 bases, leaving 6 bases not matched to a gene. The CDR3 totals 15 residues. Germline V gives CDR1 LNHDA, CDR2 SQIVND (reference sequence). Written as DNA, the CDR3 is TGTGCCAGTAGTATTGAGTCGCGGGGGGCCTACGAGCAGTACTTC. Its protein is CASSIESRGAYEQYF. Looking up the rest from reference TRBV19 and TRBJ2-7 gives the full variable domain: DGGITQSPKYLFRKEGQNVTLSCEQNLNHDAMYWYRQDPGQGLRLIYYSQIVNDFQKGDIAEGYSVSREKKESFPLTVTSAQKNPTAFYLCASSIESRGAYEQYFGPGTRLTVT.

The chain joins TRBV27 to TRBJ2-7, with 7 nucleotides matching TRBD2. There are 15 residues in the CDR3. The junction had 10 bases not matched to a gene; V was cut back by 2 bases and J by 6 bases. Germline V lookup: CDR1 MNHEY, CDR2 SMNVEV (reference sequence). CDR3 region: CASSLLPLTGGEQYF. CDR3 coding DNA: TGTGCCAGCAGTTTACTCCCCCTGACGGGAGGCGAGCAGTACTTC.

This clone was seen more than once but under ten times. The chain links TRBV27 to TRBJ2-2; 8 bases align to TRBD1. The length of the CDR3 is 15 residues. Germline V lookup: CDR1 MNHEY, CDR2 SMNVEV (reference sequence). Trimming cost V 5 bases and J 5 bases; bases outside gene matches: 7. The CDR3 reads CASSIQGVNTGELFF. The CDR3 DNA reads TGTGCCAGCAGTATACAGGGGGTAAATACCGGGGAGCTGTTTTTT.

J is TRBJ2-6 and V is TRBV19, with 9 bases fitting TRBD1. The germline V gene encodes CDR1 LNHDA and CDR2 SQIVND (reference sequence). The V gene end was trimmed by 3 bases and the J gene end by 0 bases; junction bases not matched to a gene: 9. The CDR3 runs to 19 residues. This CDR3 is CASSMVGQGATSGANVLTF. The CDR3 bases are TGTGCCAGTAGTATGGTGGGACAGGGCGCTACCTCTGGGGCCAACGTCCTGACTTTC.

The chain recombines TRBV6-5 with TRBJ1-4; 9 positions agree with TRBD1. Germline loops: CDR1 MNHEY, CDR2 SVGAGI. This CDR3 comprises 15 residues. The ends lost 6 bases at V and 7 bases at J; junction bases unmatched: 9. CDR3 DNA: TGTGCCAGCAGGAGAAAAGAGACAGGGGGTGAAAAACTGTTTTTT. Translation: CASRRKETGGEKLFF.

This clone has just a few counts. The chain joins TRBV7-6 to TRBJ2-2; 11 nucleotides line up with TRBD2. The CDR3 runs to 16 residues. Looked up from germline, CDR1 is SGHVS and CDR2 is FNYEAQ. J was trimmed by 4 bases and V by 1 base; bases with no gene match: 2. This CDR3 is CASSLGTSGSTGELFF. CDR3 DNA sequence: TGTGCCAGCAGCTTAGGAACTAGCGGGAGCACCGGGGAGCTGTTTTTT.

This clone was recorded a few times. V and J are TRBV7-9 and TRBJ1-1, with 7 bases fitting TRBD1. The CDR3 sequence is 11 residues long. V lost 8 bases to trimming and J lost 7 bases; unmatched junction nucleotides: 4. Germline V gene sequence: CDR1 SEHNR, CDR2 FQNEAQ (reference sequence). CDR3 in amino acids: CASRQGHEAFF. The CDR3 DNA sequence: TGTGCCAGCCGACAGGGCCATGAAGCTTTCTTT.

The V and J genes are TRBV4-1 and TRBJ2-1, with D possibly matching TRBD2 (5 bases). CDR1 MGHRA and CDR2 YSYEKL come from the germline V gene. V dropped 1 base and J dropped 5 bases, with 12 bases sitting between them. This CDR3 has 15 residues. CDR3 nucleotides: TGCGCCAGCAGCCAAGGGCTAGCACCCAACAATGAGCAGTTCTTC. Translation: CASSQGLAPNNEQFF.

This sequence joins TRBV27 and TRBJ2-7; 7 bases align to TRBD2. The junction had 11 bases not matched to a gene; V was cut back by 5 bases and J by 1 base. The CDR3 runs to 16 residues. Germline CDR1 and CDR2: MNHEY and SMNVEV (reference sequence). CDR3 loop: CASSPTAERGSYEQYF. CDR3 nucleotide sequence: TGTGCCAGCAGTCCCACCGCTGAGCGGGGATCCTACGAGCAGTACTTC.

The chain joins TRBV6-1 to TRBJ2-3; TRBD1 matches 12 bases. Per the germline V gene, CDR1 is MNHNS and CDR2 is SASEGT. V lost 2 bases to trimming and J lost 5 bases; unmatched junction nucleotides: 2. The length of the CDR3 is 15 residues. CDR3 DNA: TGTGCCAGCAGTGAATGGGACAGGGGGCAAGATACGCAGTATTTT. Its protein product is CASSEWDRGQDTQYF.

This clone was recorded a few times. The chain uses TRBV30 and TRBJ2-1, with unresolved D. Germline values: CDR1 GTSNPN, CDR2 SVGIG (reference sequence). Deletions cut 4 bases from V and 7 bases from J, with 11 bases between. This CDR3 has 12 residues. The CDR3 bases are TGTGCCTGGAACCAGGCTGAAAATGAGCAGTTCTTC. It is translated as CAWNQAENEQFF.

CDR3 DNA sequence: TGTGCCAGCAGCCCAGGGACAGGTACCTACGAGCAGTACTTC. This translates into CASSPGTGTYEQYF. The chain carries TRBV7-9 and TRBJ2-7; 8 positions agree with TRBD1. V lost 5 bases, J lost 2 bases, and 5 bases stayed unmatched. The germline gives CDR1 SEHNR, CDR2 FQNEAQ (reference sequence). There are 14 residues in the CDR3.

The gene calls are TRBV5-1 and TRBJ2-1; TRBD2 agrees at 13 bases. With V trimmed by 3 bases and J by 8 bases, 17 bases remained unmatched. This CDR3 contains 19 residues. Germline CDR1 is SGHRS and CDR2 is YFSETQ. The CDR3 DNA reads TGCGCCAGCAGCTCCCCTCCGGGACTAGCGGGATCTGTTCGGGATGAGCAGTTCTTC. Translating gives CASSSPPGLAGSVRDEQFF.

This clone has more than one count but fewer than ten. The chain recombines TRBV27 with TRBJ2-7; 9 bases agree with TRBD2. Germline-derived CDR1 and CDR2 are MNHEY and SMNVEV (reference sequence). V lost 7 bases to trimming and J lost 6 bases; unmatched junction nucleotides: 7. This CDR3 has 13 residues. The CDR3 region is CASTAGGPLEQYF. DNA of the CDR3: TGTGCCAGCACGGCGGGAGGGCCTCTCGAGCAGTACTTC.

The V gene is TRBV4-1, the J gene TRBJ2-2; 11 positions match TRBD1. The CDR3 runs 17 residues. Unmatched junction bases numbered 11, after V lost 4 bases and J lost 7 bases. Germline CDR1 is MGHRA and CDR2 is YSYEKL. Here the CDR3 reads CASSRRGTGGSIGELFF. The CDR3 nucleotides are TGCGCCAGCAGCCGCCGGGGGACAGGGGGTAGTATCGGGGAGCTGTTTTTT.

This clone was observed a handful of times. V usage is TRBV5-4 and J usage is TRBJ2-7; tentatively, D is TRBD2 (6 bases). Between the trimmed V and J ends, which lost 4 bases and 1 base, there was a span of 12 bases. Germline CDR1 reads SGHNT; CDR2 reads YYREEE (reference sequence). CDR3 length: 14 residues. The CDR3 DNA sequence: TGTGCCAGCAGCCCCCACGGGGGTTCCTACGAGCAGTACTTC. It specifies CASSPHGGSYEQYF.

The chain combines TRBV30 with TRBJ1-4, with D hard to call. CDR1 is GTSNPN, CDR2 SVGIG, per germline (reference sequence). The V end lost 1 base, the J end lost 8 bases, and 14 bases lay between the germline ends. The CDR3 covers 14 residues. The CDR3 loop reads CAWSALGPGEKLFF. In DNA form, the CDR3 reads TGTGCCTGGAGTGCACTGGGCCCCGGCGAAAAACTGTTTTTT.

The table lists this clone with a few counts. For the CDR3, the DNA is TGTGCCAGCAGTGAAGGACTAGGGGGCGGCACCGGGGAGCTGTTTTTT. Its translation is CASSEGLGGGTGELFF. The V and J genes are TRBV6-1 and TRBJ2-2; a weak D match, TRBD1 (7 bases). The CDR3 is 16 amino acids. Germline V lookup: CDR1 MNHNS, CDR2 SASEGT. V was clipped by 1 base and J by 4 bases, with 13 bases between them.

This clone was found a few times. The CDR3 DNA reads as TGTGCCAGCAGTAGAAATAGCGGCGGGGGCACTGAAGCTTTCTTT. It specifies CASSRNSGGGTEAFF. The genes are TRBV7-9 and TRBJ1-1; weak D call: TRBD1 (5 bases). The V gene lost 6 bases and the J gene lost 4 bases, with 18 bases spanning the gap. The CDR3 is 15 residues long. Germline CDR1 is SEHNR and CDR2 is FQNEAQ (reference sequence).

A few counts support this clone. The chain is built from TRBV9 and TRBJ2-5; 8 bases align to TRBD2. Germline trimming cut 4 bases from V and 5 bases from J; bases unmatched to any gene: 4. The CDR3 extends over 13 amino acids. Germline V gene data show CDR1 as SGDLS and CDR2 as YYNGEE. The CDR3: CASSPGRGETQYF. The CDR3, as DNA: TGTGCCAGCAGCCCCGGGAGGGGTGAGACCCAGTACTTC.

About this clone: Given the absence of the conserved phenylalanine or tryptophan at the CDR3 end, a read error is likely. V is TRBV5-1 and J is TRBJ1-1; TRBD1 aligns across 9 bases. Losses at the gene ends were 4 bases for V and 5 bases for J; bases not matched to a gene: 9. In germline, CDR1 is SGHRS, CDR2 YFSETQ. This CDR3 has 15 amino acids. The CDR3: CASSEQGAEKTEAFL. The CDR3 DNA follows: TGCGCCAGCAGCGAACAGGGGGCGGAGAAAACTGAAGCTTTCTTG.

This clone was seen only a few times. CDR3 loop: CASSLVAGVGNEQFF. The CDR3 region has the DNA TGCGCCAGCAGCTTGGTGGCAGGGGTCGGCAATGAGCAGTTCTTC. The chain links TRBV5-1 to TRBJ2-1, with D tentatively TRBD1 (6 bases). The CDR3 runs to 15 residues. Trimming left V 0 bases short and J 6 bases short, with 13 bases between. Per germline, CDR1 SGHRS and CDR2 YFSETQ.

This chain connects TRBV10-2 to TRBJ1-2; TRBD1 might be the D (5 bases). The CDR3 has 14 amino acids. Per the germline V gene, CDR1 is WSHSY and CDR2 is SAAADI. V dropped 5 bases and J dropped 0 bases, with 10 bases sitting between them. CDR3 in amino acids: CASSLEGPNYGYTF. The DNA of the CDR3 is TGCGCCAGCAGTTTGGAGGGACCTAACTATGGCTACACCTTC.

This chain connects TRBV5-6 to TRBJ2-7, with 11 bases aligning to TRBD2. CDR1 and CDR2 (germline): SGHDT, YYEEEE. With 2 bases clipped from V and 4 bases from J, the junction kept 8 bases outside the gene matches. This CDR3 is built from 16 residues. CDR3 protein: CASSLIAGGPKYEQYF. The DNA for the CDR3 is TGTGCCAGCAGCTTAATAGCGGGAGGGCCTAAGTACGAGCAGTACTTC. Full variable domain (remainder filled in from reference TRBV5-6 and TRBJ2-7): DAGVTQSPTHLIKTRGQQVTLRCSPKSGHDTVSWYQQALGQGPQFIFQYYEEEERQRGNFPDRFSGHQFPNYSSELNVNALLLGDSALYLCASSLIAGGPKYEQYFGPGTRLTVT.

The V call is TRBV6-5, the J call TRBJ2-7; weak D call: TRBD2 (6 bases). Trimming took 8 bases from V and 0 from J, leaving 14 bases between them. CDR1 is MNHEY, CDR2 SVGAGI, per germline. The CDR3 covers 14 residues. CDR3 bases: TGTGCCAGCTACGGAGGGACCCCCTCCTACGAGCAGTACTTC. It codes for CASYGGTPSYEQYF.

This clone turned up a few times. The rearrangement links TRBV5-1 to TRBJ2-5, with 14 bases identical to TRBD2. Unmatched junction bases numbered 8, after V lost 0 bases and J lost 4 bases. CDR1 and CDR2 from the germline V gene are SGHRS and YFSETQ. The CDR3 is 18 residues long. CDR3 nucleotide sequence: TGCGCCAGCAGCTTGGAGGGGACTAGCGGGAGTGGTGGAGAGACCCAGTACTTC. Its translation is CASSLEGTSGSGGETQYF.

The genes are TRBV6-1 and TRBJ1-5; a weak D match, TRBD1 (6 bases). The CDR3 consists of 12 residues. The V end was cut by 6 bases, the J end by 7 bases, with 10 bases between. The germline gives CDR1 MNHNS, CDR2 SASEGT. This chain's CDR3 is CASRQGVQPQHF. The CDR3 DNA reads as TGTGCCAGCAGACAGGGCGTGCAGCCCCAGCATTTT.